A selection of T cell receptor beta chains follows, all from one sample in a study of cytotoxic CD8 clonotypes in ibrutinib-treated CLL. The protocol was immunoSEQ multiplex PCR, while the TCRdb copy is restricted to in-frame clones and leaves out a portion. The sample records 45,000 to 70,000 clones, 56% being singletons. Sequenced material: PBMCs, taken after 24 months of ibrutinib treatment. These receptors all come from a human donor with chronic lymphocytic leukemia. Each CDR3 is given with its conserved first and last residue. D genes are given only for firm matches. Expanded clones get a size class; other rows say once, few or many, or leave the size out.

v_gene: TRBV28; abundance: -; d_gene: -; j_gene: TRBJ1-6; CDR3nt: TGTGCCAGCAGTATGGGCCCAAGCTCCTATAATTCACCCCTCCACTTT; CDR3aa: CASSMGPSSYNSPLHF
v_gene: TRBV29-1; abundance: -; d_gene: -; j_gene: TRBJ1-1; CDR3nt: TGCAGCGTAGGCTCTATCACAGGTAACACTGAAGCTTTCTTT; CDR3aa: CSVGSITGNTEAFF
v_gene: TRBV28; abundance: -; d_gene: TRBD2; j_gene: TRBJ2-1; CDR3nt: TGTGCCAGCAGCCGCCTGGGACTAGCGGTGAACAATGAGCAGTTCTTC; CDR3aa: CASSRLGLAVNNEQFF
v_gene: TRBV20-1; abundance: few; d_gene: -; j_gene: TRBJ1-1; CDR3nt: TGCAGTGCTCAGAGCACTGAAGCTTTCTTT; CDR3aa: CSAQSTEAFF
v_gene: TRBV5-5; abundance: -; d_gene: -; j_gene: TRBJ2-2; CDR3nt: TGTGCCAGCAGCTTGGCCCAGGCCTTGAACACCGGGGAGCTGTTTTTT; CDR3aa: CASSLAQALNTGELFF
v_gene: TRBV30; abundance: -; d_gene: -; j_gene: TRBJ1-3; CDR3nt: TGTGCCTCCAATACGGCAGGAAACACCATATATTTT; CDR3aa: CASNTAGNTIYF
v_gene: TRBV29-1; abundance: few; d_gene: TRBD1; j_gene: TRBJ1-5; CDR3nt: TGCAGCGCCTGGACAGGGGCGAATCAGCCCCAGCATTTT; CDR3aa: CSAWTGANQPQHF
v_gene: TRBV5-1; abundance: -; d_gene: -; j_gene: TRBJ2-1; CDR3nt: TGCGCCAGCAGCTGGGTGGGCTCCTACAATGAGCAGTTCTTC; CDR3aa: CASSWVGSYNEQFF
v_gene: TRBV2; abundance: -; d_gene: TRBD1; j_gene: TRBJ2-1; CDR3nt: TGTGCCAGCGGGGACAGACCCTCCTACAATGAGCAGTTCTTC; CDR3aa: CASGDRPSYNEQFF
v_gene: TRBV6-5; abundance: many; d_gene: TRBD2; j_gene: TRBJ2-3; CDR3nt: TGTGCCAGCAGCGGGACTAGCGGGATATATACGCAGTATTTT; CDR3aa: CASSGTSGIYTQYF
v_gene: TRBV18; abundance: -; d_gene: -; j_gene: TRBJ1-2; CDR3nt: TGTGCCAGCTCACCACCGGGCCAGGCAATCGGCTACACCTTC; CDR3aa: CASSPPGQAIGYTF
v_gene: TRBV7-8; abundance: -; d_gene: -; j_gene: TRBJ1-3; CDR3nt: TGTGCCAGCAGCGCACAGGGAACTGGAAACACCATATATTTT; CDR3aa: CASSAQGTGNTIYF
v_gene: TRBV6-5; abundance: -; d_gene: TRBD1; j_gene: TRBJ2-1; CDR3nt: TGTGCCAGCATAGACAGGGGGAATGAGCAGTTCTTC; CDR3aa: CASIDRGNEQFF
v_gene: TRBV7-8; abundance: few; d_gene: TRBD2; j_gene: TRBJ2-7; CDR3nt: TGTGCCAGCAGCCCCCCGCGGGGGGAATACGAGCAGTACTTC; CDR3aa: CASSPPRGEYEQYF
v_gene: TRBV28; abundance: few; d_gene: -; j_gene: TRBJ1-4; CDR3nt: TGTGCCAGCAGTCCCGACAGCGCAAAACTGTTTTTT; CDR3aa: CASSPDSAKLFF
v_gene: TRBV19; abundance: -; d_gene: -; j_gene: TRBJ2-3; CDR3nt: TGTGCCAGTAGTATGGGAGATACGCAGTATTTT; CDR3aa: CASSMGDTQYF
v_gene: TRBV10-3; abundance: many; d_gene: -; j_gene: TRBJ2-3; CDR3nt: TGTGCCACGGGGACAACAGATACGCAGTATTTT; CDR3aa: CATGTTDTQYF